One sample yielded the 27 T cell receptor beta chains listed below, sequenced in a study of blood T cells in healthy people across ages. A sample-barcoded 5' primer and a J-beta primer mix were used in a second PCR of roughly 6 to 11 cycles. TCRdb reprocessed the 5' RACE reads with MiXCR, giving one entry per CDR3 protein. This table holds 800,000 or so distinct CDR3 sequences, 35% to 50% found once. Sequencing was done on a sample of blood. All receptors come from an older man in good health.

This clonotype has ten or more counts. The chain couples TRBV29-1 to TRBJ2-3; a possible D gene is TRBD1 (6 bases). The CDR3 is made up of 15 amino acids. Germline values: CDR1 SQVTM, CDR2 ANQGSEA. Trimming stripped 4 bases from V and 1 base from J, with 15 bases between. The CDR3 loop is CSVGGLSTGTDTQYF. The CDR3 bases are TGCAGCGTTGGGGGGCTTAGTACGGGCACAGATACGCAGTATTTT.

This clonotype was seen only a few times. This CDR3 is CSARGILGVTDTQYF. The CDR3 region has the DNA TGCAGTGCTAGAGGGATCCTGGGGGTTACAGATACGCAGTATTTT. V usage is TRBV20-1 and J usage is TRBJ2-3, with D tentatively TRBD1 or TRBD2 (5 bases each). Germline V gene lookup returns CDR1 DFQATT and CDR2 SNEGSKA (reference sequence). This CDR3 is 15 amino acids long. The V and J ends lost 1 base and 3 bases respectively, with 14 bases between them.

The chain uses TRBV10-3 and TRBJ2-2; D gene uncertain. Deletions cut 4 bases from V and 6 bases from J, with 9 bases between. CDR3 length: 13 amino acids. CDR1 is ENHRY and CDR2 is SYGVKD in the germline V gene. The chain's CDR3 is CAISARPPGELFF. In nucleotides, the CDR3 is TGTGCCATCAGTGCCAGACCCCCCGGGGAGCTGTTTTTT.

The chain carries TRBV18 and TRBJ1-1; TRBD1 aligns across 11 bases. Germline CDR1 is KGHSH and CDR2 is LQKENI. CDR3 size: 16 residues. V lost 3 bases, J lost 3 bases, and 6 bases stayed unmatched. CDR3 nucleotide sequence: TGTGCCAGCTCACCTTGGACAGGGGGCGGACACACTGAAGCTTTCTTT. Translating it yields CASSPWTGGGHTEAFF.

Notes on this clonotype: A read error may be the cause here, since a much bigger clone is one base away. V and J are TRBV7-2 and TRBJ2-1; TRBD1 is a possible D gene (6 bases). The CDR3 runs 14 residues. Trimming stripped 4 bases from V and 10 bases from J, with 17 bases between. Germline V CDR1 and CDR2: SGHTA, FQGNSA. The CDR3: CASSSGVSAHEQFF. CDR3 sequence (DNA): TGTGCCAGCAGCTCAGGGGTGTCTGCCCACGAGCAGTTCTTC.

This clonotype was seen a single time. With a much larger clone just one base away, this may be a read error. The chain is built from TRBV20-1 and TRBJ2-3, with D possibly being TRBD2 (6 bases). Trimming stripped 5 bases from V and 4 bases from J, with 25 bases between. This CDR3 is 17 amino acids long. Germline CDR1 is DFQATT and CDR2 is SNEGSKA (reference sequence). The CDR3 is CSAGLISEPTGADTQYF. The CDR3 DNA sequence: TGCAGTGCTGGGTTAATCAGCGAACCCACGGGGGCAGATACGCAGTATTTT.

Only one count was recorded for this clonotype. The gene calls are TRBV6-1 and TRBJ2-1, with 9 bases identical to TRBD2. Trimming at V came to 6 bases and at J to 9 bases, leaving 9 bases not matched to a gene. Germline lookup yields CDR1 MNHNS and CDR2 SASEGT. CDR3 length: 14 residues. Written as DNA, the CDR3 is TGTGCCAGCAGCGTAGCGGGAGTTCCCAGTGAGCAGTTCTTC. Protein sequence: CASSVAGVPSEQFF.

Only one count was recorded for this clonotype. A read error may be the cause here, since a much bigger clone is one base away. The chain has TRBV28 and TRBJ2-1; 8 bases are a match to TRBD2. The CDR3 is 17 residues long. The germline V gene has CDR1 MDHEN and CDR2 SYDVKM. The CDR3, as DNA: TGTGCCAGCAGAACGACCGGCCTAGCGGGCTTCTACAGTGAGCAGTTCTTC. It encodes CASRTTGLAGFYSEQFF.

This clonotype was picked up a small number of times. V usage is TRBV6-1 and J usage is TRBJ2-1; D may be TRBD1 or TRBD2 (5 bases each). This CDR3 spans 16 amino acids. V was shortened by 0 bases and J by 0 bases, with 9 bases between the two germline ends. Germline CDR1 MNHNS, CDR2 SASEGT. The CDR3 loop reads CASSEAGGTSYNEQFF. The CDR3 region has the DNA TGTGCCAGCAGTGAAGCTGGGGGAACCTCCTACAATGAGCAGTTCTTC.

This clonotype showed up just a few times. The chain couples TRBV28 to TRBJ2-3, with a tentative D call TRBD2 (7 bases). The V gene lost 5 bases and the J gene lost 5 bases, with 23 bases spanning the gap. Per the germline V gene, CDR1 is MDHEN and CDR2 is SYDVKM. This CDR3 is 17 amino acids long. The CDR3 loop is CASSQGRAGSKGDTQYF. CDR3 DNA: TGTGCCAGCAGTCAGGGGAGGGCCGGGTCCAAGGGAGATACGCAGTATTTT. Based on the CDR3 plus reference TRBV28 and TRBJ2-3, the full variable domain is DVKVTQSSRYLVKRTGEKVFLECVQDMDHENMFWYRQDPGLGLRLIYFSYDVKMKEKGDIPEGYSVSREKKERFSLILESASTNQTSMYLCASSQGRAGSKGDTQYFGPGTRLTVL.

The rearrangement uses TRBV6-5 and TRBJ2-1; D is possibly TRBD2 (6 bases). V lost 6 bases and J lost 0, with 12 bases in between. Per the germline V gene, CDR1 is MNHEY and CDR2 is SVGAGI. The CDR3 runs 15 residues. In nucleotides, the CDR3 is TGTGCCAGCAGCCGAGCGGGTCGCTCCTACAATGAGCAGTTCTTC. This encodes CASSRAGRSYNEQFF.

The genes are TRBV28 and TRBJ1-4, with D possibly being TRBD1 (5 bases). This CDR3 is built from 15 residues. The germline V gene encodes CDR1 MDHEN and CDR2 SYDVKM. Trimming removed 5 bases at V and 6 bases at J, with 16 bases between. The CDR3 coding sequence is TGTGCCAGCAGTCCCACGGGGCGAGGGGATGAAAAACTGTTTTTT. It codes for CASSPTGRGDEKLFF.

V gene TRBV5-1 combines with J gene TRBJ2-5; 11 bases fit TRBD2. This CDR3 contains 16 residues. Trimming removed 4 bases from V and 11 bases from J; junction bases left unmatched: 16. Germline V gene data show CDR1 as SGHRS and CDR2 as YFSETQ. CDR3 DNA sequence: TGCGCCAGCAGCACAAGGACTAGCGGGTCGTACAATGAGCAGTACTTC. It yields the protein CASSTRTSGSYNEQYF.

This clonotype was picked up many times. This chain links TRBV4-3 with TRBJ2-1; no reliable D call. This CDR3 has 16 residues. V was pared by 0 bases and J by 10 bases, with 19 bases between. Germline assignment: CDR1 LGHNA and CDR2 YSLEER. CDR3 loop: CASSQDFTPVPREQFF. As DNA, the CDR3 is TGCGCCAGCAGCCAAGATTTTACACCCGTCCCGCGCGAGCAGTTCTTC.

This clonotype was picked up a small number of times. The chain combines TRBV4-1 with TRBJ2-1, with TRBD2 matching over 12 bases. With 1 base clipped from V and 9 bases from J, the junction kept 13 bases outside the gene matches. The CDR3 is 18 amino acids. Germline V gene lookup returns CDR1 MGHRA and CDR2 YSYEKL. For the CDR3, the DNA is TGCGCCAGCAGCCAAGCACCGGGACTAGCGGGCGGCCATGGTGAGCAGTTCTTC. This translates into CASSQAPGLAGGHGEQFF.

This chain links TRBV5-1 with TRBJ2-1; D is tentatively TRBD1 or TRBD2 (5 bases each). Germline values: CDR1 SGHRS, CDR2 YFSETQ. V lost 3 bases to trimming and J lost 6 bases, with 13 bases between them. This CDR3 is built from 14 residues. The CDR3 protein is CASSSGPQSNEQFF. CDR3 coding DNA: TGCGCCAGCAGCTCGGGACCCCAATCCAATGAGCAGTTCTTC.

J is TRBJ2-1 and V is TRBV5-1; TRBD2 aligns across 9 bases. The germline CDR1 and CDR2 sequences are SGHRS and YFSETQ. The CDR3 has 13 residues. Trimming removed 6 bases from V and 6 bases from J; junction bases left unmatched: 4. CDR3: CASNLAGTNEQFF. The CDR3, as DNA: TGCGCCAGCAATCTAGCGGGAACCAATGAGCAGTTCTTC.

In its sample, this clonotype was seen once. The V call is TRBV25-1, the J call TRBJ1-4; perhaps TRBD1 as D (6 bases). The germline V gene has CDR1 MGHDK and CDR2 SYGVNS. V lost 2 bases and J 0 bases, leaving 10 bases between the germline ends. CDR3 size: 16 residues. DNA for the CDR3: TGTGCCAGCAGTGAAGACAGGTCTACAACTAATGAAAAACTGTTTTTT. As protein: CASSEDRSTTNEKLFF.

This clonotype showed up just a few times. The chain recombines TRBV30 with TRBJ2-7; D possibly corresponds to TRBD2 (6 bases). The J call may be incorrect, as the DNA end agrees better with TRBJ2-5. In germline, CDR1 is GTSNPN, CDR2 SVGIG (reference sequence). This CDR3 has 13 residues. The DNA of the CDR3 is TGTGCCTGGAGTGTCGGGGGAACGGAGACCCAGTACTTC. This encodes CAWSVGGTETQYF.

This clonotype was found a few times. The chain uses TRBV18 and TRBJ2-3; TRBD1 matches at 11 bases. In germline, CDR1 is KGHSH, CDR2 LQKENI. There are 16 residues in the CDR3. The trim removed 3 bases at V and 1 base at J, leaving 3 bases unmatched. DNA for the CDR3: TGTGCCAGCTCACCCGGGACAGGGGGACGCACAGATACGCAGTATTTT. It yields the protein CASSPGTGGRTDTQYF.

This clonotype was observed a handful of times. The V and J genes are TRBV12-3 or TRBV12-4 and TRBJ1-1, with 10 bases lining up with TRBD1. This CDR3 has 15 residues. With V trimmed by 5 bases and J by 0 bases, 3 bases remained unmatched. The CDR3, as DNA: TGTGCCAGCAGTGCGGGACAGGGGATGAACACTGAAGCTTTCTTT. Translation gives CASSAGQGMNTEAFF.

In its sample, this clonotype was seen once. The chain carries TRBV5-1 and TRBJ2-1; TRBD1 is a possible D gene (5 bases). Trimming stripped 0 bases from V and 9 bases from J, with 16 bases between. Germline V gives CDR1 SGHRS, CDR2 YFSETQ. The CDR3 is 15 residues long. CDR3 amino acids: CASSLAGQGRTEQFF. Here the CDR3 DNA reads TGCGCCAGCAGCTTGGCCGGCCAGGGAAGAACTGAGCAGTTCTTC.

In its sample, this clonotype was seen a few times. This could be a read error, since a much larger clone is one nucleotide away. The V call is TRBV7-2, the J call TRBJ2-1, with 10 bases lining up with TRBD2. The J call is in doubt because the DNA end fits TRBJ2-7 better. The V gene's germline CDR1 is SGHTA and CDR2 FQGNSA. The CDR3 covers 16 residues. For the CDR3, the DNA is TGTGCCAGCAGCTTCCTAGCGGGAGACTTCTACAATGAGCAGTACTTC. It codes for CASSFLAGDFYNEQYF.

The rearrangement links TRBV6-5 to TRBJ2-1, with D perhaps TRBD2 (5 bases). V was cut by 0 bases and J by 1 base, with 13 bases left in between. The V gene's germline CDR1 is MNHEY and CDR2 SVGAGI. The length of the CDR3 is 17 residues. CDR3 residues: CASSYSPIARSYNEQFF. The CDR3 DNA is TGTGCCAGCAGTTACTCCCCCATAGCGAGATCCTACAATGAGCAGTTCTTC.

The rearrangement links TRBV5-1 to TRBJ2-1; D might be TRBD2 (5 bases). This CDR3 contains 14 residues. The germline V and J ends were trimmed by 3 bases and 7 bases, with 14 bases remaining between them. CDR1 is SGHRS, CDR2 YFSETQ, per germline. The CDR3 spells CASSSLGSENEQFF. The CDR3 nucleotides read TGCGCCAGCAGCTCCCTGGGTAGCGAGAATGAGCAGTTCTTC.

This clonotype was counted only a few times. The V call is TRBV7-6, the J call TRBJ1-6; D unclear. V dropped 2 bases and J dropped 6 bases, with 11 bases sitting between them. The CDR3 contains 15 residues. Germline lookup yields CDR1 SGHVS and CDR2 FNYEAQ. The CDR3 coding sequence is TGTGCCAGCAGCTTAAATTCCGCCTCTAATTCACCCCTCCACTTT. It encodes CASSLNSASNSPLHF.

The sample holds many counts of this clonotype. This rearrangement joins TRBV20-1 to TRBJ2-7; the match to TRBD2 covers 7 bases. Trimming removed 0 bases from V and 6 bases from J; junction bases left unmatched: 8. Germline V gene sequence: CDR1 DFQATT, CDR2 SNEGSKA (reference sequence). This CDR3 has 14 amino acids. CDR3 protein: CSARDRGVSGEQYF. Written as DNA, the CDR3 is TGCAGTGCTAGAGATCGGGGGGTCTCAGGCGAGCAGTACTTC.